The clone carrying this T cell receptor (beta chain) was seen only once. What it binds is unknown. Profiles of TCR beta VDJ and CDR3 were generated from a genomic DNA template. From the reads, TCRdb called clonotypes with MiXCR, one entry per CDR3 protein. The sample records about half a million distinct CDR3 sequences, roughly 34% being singletons. The CDR3 totals 14 residues. Trimming stripped 0 bases from V and 7 bases from J, with 7 bases between. Germline CDR1 reads SGHTA; CDR2 reads FQGNSA. This record belongs to a study of CD8+CD57+ T cells in acquired aplastic anemia. Whole-study findings and limits: Found in both controls and patients were around 31 CD8+ CDR3 sequences.

CD8+CD57+ cell expansion, shown by flow cytometry, had occurred in the patients selected for sequencing. The V gene is TRBV7-2, the J gene TRBJ1-6; D not resolved. The origin of this receptor is a human donor with aplastic anemia. The sequencing sample was made of sorted CD4+, CD8+, or CD8+CD57+ T cells (not recorded which) from PBMCs. The CDR3 loop is CASSLAIGNSPLHF. In nucleotides, the CDR3 is TGTGCCAGCAGCTTAGCCATTGGGAATTCACCCCTCCACTTT.